A single sample is the source of the 27 T cell receptor beta chains below, sequenced in a study of T cell changes during pregnancy in multiple sclerosis. The repertoire was sequenced with immunoSEQ multiplex PCR; TCRdb's copy has only in-frame clones and lacks some. The sample lists 70,000 to 90,000 clones; approximately 92% were seen once. The sequences come from peripheral blood, collected in the first trimester of pregnancy. These receptor sequences come from a female donor with multiple sclerosis, enrolled in a pregnancy study.

This clone occurred once. The chain links TRBV6-5 to TRBJ1-1; D is perhaps TRBD1 (6 bases). With 2 bases removed from V and 7 bases from J, the gap between germline ends came to 14 bases. This CDR3 contains 14 residues. Germline V gene lookup returns CDR1 MNHEY and CDR2 SVGAGI. DNA for the CDR3: TGTGCCAGCAGTTACAAGGGGGGGGCCCTTGAAGCTTTCTTT. This codes for CASSYKGGALEAFF.

This clone was counted once. This chain links TRBV30 with TRBJ1-5; D gene ambiguous. V shed 5 bases and J shed 9 bases, with 20 bases lying between them. This CDR3 spans 14 amino acids. The germline CDR1 and CDR2 sequences are GTSNPN and SVGIG (reference sequence). CDR3 nucleotide sequence: TGTGCCTGGGGGAGGTCCGGCGGTAACCGGCCCCAGCATTTT. Its translation is CAWGRSGGNRPQHF. Full variable domain (rest looked up from reference TRBV30 and TRBJ1-5): SQTIHQWPATLVQPVGSPLSLECTVEGTSNPNLYWYRQAAGRGLQLLFYSVGIGQISSEVPQNLSASRPQDRQFILSSKKLLLSDSGFYLCAWGRSGGNRPQHFGDGTRLSIL.

In DNA, the CDR3 is TGTGCCAGCCCCCCTGACAGAAGAACCGGGGAGCTGTTTTTT. It encodes CASPPDRRTGELFF. V and J are TRBV11-3 and TRBJ2-2; a weak D match, TRBD1 (5 bases). The CDR3 has 14 amino acids. V lost 8 bases to trimming and J lost 5 bases, with 15 bases between them. The germline V gene has CDR1 SGHNT and CDR2 YENEEA.

In DNA form, the CDR3 reads TGTGCCAGCAGCTTAGAGGGGGCCGAGCAGTACTTC. This codes for CASSLEGAEQYF. The rearrangement joins TRBV7-9 to TRBJ2-7, with 7 bases lining up with TRBD1. CDR1 is SEHNR, CDR2 FQNEAQ, per germline (reference sequence). J lost 6 bases, V lost 1 base, and 0 bases had no gene match. This CDR3 has 12 residues.

V and J are TRBV19 and TRBJ2-2; 7 nucleotides agree with TRBD2. V lost 1 base, J lost 1 base, and 0 bases stayed unmatched. This CDR3 region has 15 residues. From germline, CDR1 is LNHDA and CDR2 SQIVND (reference sequence). CDR3 in DNA: TGTGCCAGTAGTATAGGGACTAGGAACACCGGGGAGCTGTTTTTT. Encoded protein: CASSIGTRNTGELFF.

The CDR3 DNA is TGTGCCAGCGGGAGCCCCTATCTCTACGAGCAGTACTTC. Its translation is CASGSPYLYEQYF. The chain recombines TRBV6-5 with TRBJ2-7; D might be TRBD2 (5 bases). The length of the CDR3 is 13 residues. V gave up 8 bases and J gave up 3 bases, with 14 bases separating them. CDR1 and CDR2 from the germline V gene are MNHEY and SVGAGI.

The V call is TRBV15, the J call TRBJ2-2; 7 bases line up with TRBD2. The germline V gene has CDR1 LNHNV and CDR2 YYDKDF (reference sequence). This CDR3 region has 15 residues. Trimming removed 0 bases from V and 7 bases from J; junction bases left unmatched: 5. CDR3 sequence (DNA): TGTGCCACCAGCAGAGAGATGGGGGGGGGCGGGGAGCTGTTTTTT. Translation gives CATSREMGGGGELFF.

The V gene is TRBV21-1, the J gene TRBJ2-1; the listed D gene, TRBD2, was not tested against the DNA. TRBV21-1 is marked as a pseudogene. The CDR3 covers 20 residues. The CDR3 region has the DNA TGTGCCAGCAGCAAAGGATTTTGGCTAGCGGGATTCACCTCCTACAATGAGCAGTTCTTC. It yields the protein CASSKGFWLAGFTSYNEQFF.

The rearrangement joins TRBV5-4 to TRBJ2-4; 11 bases fit TRBD2. Germline-derived CDR1 and CDR2 are SGHNT and YYREEE (reference sequence). CDR3 length: 18 residues. The J segment lost 9 bases and the V segment lost 0 bases, leaving 14 bases of the junction unmatched. The CDR3 loop is CASSLVSGRAVSQGIQYF. In DNA, the CDR3 is TGTGCCAGCAGCTTGGTTAGCGGGAGGGCCGTATCCCAGGGCATTCAGTACTTC. The full variable domain, with the rest looked up from reference TRBV5-4 and TRBJ2-4, is ETGVTQSPTHLIKTRGQQVTLRCSSQSGHNTVSWYQQALGQGPQFIFQYYREEENGRGNFPPRFSGLQFPNYSSELNVNALELDDSALYLCASSLVSGRAVSQGIQYFGAGTRLSVL.

The chain uses TRBV28 and TRBJ1-2, with TRBD1 as a possible D gene (5 bases). Germline V lookup: CDR1 MDHEN, CDR2 SYDVKM. Trimming removed 5 bases from V and 3 bases from J, with 7 bases in between. CDR3 length equals 12 residues. The CDR3 DNA reads as TGTGCCAGCAGTGACAGATACTATGGCTACACCTTC. This encodes CASSDRYYGYTF.

J is TRBJ2-3 and V is TRBV7-3; 14 nucleotides match TRBD2. The CDR3 runs to 18 residues. Per the germline V gene, CDR1 is SGHTA and CDR2 is FQGTGA. J gave up 3 bases and V 1 base, and 6 bases lay outside the gene matches. CDR3 loop: CASSLNPTSGGATDTQYF. DNA of the CDR3: TGTGCCAGCAGCTTAAATCCGACTAGCGGGGGGGCTACAGATACGCAGTATTTT.

The chain uses TRBV5-1 and TRBJ2-3; TRBD1 might be the D (5 bases). Germline lookup yields CDR1 SGHRS and CDR2 YFSETQ. V lost 4 bases and J 6 bases, leaving 18 bases between the germline ends. The CDR3 contains 15 residues. The CDR3 nucleotides are TGCGCCAGCAGCGCGTCGGTTCTTTCAGGGGATACGCAGTATTTT. Translating it yields CASSASVLSGDTQYF. Complete variable domain (other parts from reference TRBV5-1 and TRBJ2-3): KAGVTQTPRYLIKTRGQQVTLSCSPISGHRSVSWYQQTPGQGLQFLFEYFSETQRNKGNFPGRFSGRQFSNSRSEMNVSTLELGDSALYLCASSASVLSGDTQYFGPGTRLTVL.

J is TRBJ2-1 and V is TRBV19; no reliable D call. Germline V gives CDR1 LNHDA, CDR2 SQIVND (reference sequence). Between the trimmed V and J ends, which lost 10 bases and 4 bases, there was a span of 11 bases. This CDR3 contains 12 residues. The CDR3 DNA follows: TGTGCCACCAACAGTGGGTACAATGAGCAGTTCTTC. It translates to CATNSGYNEQFF.

The chain couples TRBV5-5 to TRBJ2-7; TRBD1 might be the D (6 bases). V lost 2 bases to trimming and J lost 5 bases, with 14 bases between them. The CDR3 extends over 14 amino acids. Germline V CDR1 and CDR2: SGHKS, YYEKEE (reference sequence). In DNA, the CDR3 is TGTGCCAGCAGCTTACAGGGTTGGTGGGACGAGCAGTACTTC. Protein product: CASSLQGWWDEQYF.

The rearrangement uses TRBV7-6 and TRBJ2-6, with 9 bases that match TRBD1. This CDR3 comprises 21 residues. V was clipped by 4 bases and J by 0 bases; unmatched bases: 16. Germline assignment: CDR1 SGHVS and CDR2 FNYEAQ. The CDR3 nucleotides read TGTGCCAGCAGCTCTTACCCGATGGGACAGGGTAGGAGCTCTGGGGCCAACGTCCTGACTTTC. Its translation: CASSSYPMGQGRSSGANVLTF.

This sequence joins TRBV7-9 and TRBJ2-5, with D uncertain. There are 14 residues in the CDR3. V lost 2 bases and J lost 6, with 13 bases in between. CDR1 is SEHNR, CDR2 FQNEAQ, per germline (reference sequence). This CDR3 reads CASSLPINTKTQYF. The DNA for the CDR3 is TGTGCCAGCAGCTTACCGATCAACACCAAGACCCAGTACTTC.

V gene TRBV4-3 combines with J gene TRBJ1-4, with unresolved D. The V end lost 4 bases, the J end lost 6 bases, and 12 bases lay between the germline ends. CDR1 LGHNA and CDR2 YSLEER come from the germline V gene. The CDR3 length is 14 residues. CDR3 coding DNA: TGCGCCAGCAGCCCAAACCTCGCAGATGAAAAACTGTTTTTT. Translated: CASSPNLADEKLFF.

J is TRBJ2-3 and V is TRBV5-1, with D possibly TRBD2 on 5 matching bases. Germline V gives CDR1 SGHRS, CDR2 YFSETQ. V was clipped by 1 base and J by 2 bases, with 29 bases between them. This CDR3 has 21 residues. The CDR3 region has the DNA TGCGCCAGCAGCTTGCGGCCGGGGATAGCAAGCGAGTACTTTGACACAGATACGCAGTATTTT. It yields the protein CASSLRPGIASEYFDTDTQYF.

CDR3 in amino acids: CASSTGGRRYETQYF. CDR3 in DNA: TGTGCCAGCAGTACGGGTGGGAGGCGGTACGAGACCCAGTACTTC. This sequence joins TRBV27 and TRBJ2-5; tentative D call: TRBD2 (6 bases). CDR1 MNHEY and CDR2 SMNVEV come from the germline V gene (reference sequence). The CDR3 has 15 amino acids. The V end lost 5 bases, the J end lost 5 bases, and 18 bases lay between the germline ends.

V is TRBV6-6 and J is TRBJ1-4; tentatively, D is TRBD1 (6 bases). The ends were cut back, 9 bases at V and 7 bases at J, with 9 bases in the middle. The germline CDR1 and CDR2 sequences are MNHNY and SVGAGI (reference sequence). The CDR3 covers 11 residues. Written as DNA, the CDR3 is TGTGCCAGTAGAGGGGGTGAAAAACTGTTTTTT. Protein: CASRGGEKLFF.

The V and J genes are TRBV2 and TRBJ2-5; D ambiguous. Germline loops: CDR1 SNHLY, CDR2 FYNNEI. CDR3 length: 12 amino acids. Trimming removed 8 bases at V and 4 bases at J, with 11 bases between. The CDR3 DNA sequence: TGTGCCAGCGGTATAGTATCAGAGACCCAGTACTTC. This encodes CASGIVSETQYF.

The chain has TRBV7-2 and TRBJ2-5; 10 nucleotides align to TRBD2. After removal of 7 bases from V and 5 bases from J, the junction contained 13 bases not matched to a gene. The CDR3 spans 16 residues. The germline V gene encodes CDR1 SGHTA and CDR2 FQGNSA. The CDR3 sequence: CASTPPTSGIRETQYF. The CDR3, as DNA: TGTGCCAGCACCCCCCCTACTAGCGGGATAAGGGAGACCCAGTACTTC.

The genes are TRBV14 and TRBJ2-1; 7 nucleotides agree with TRBD2. Unmatched junction bases numbered 27, after V lost 4 bases and J lost 12 bases. Germline lookup yields CDR1 SGHDN and CDR2 FVKESK. The CDR3 has 19 amino acids. The chain's CDR3 is CASSPFASLREIEWGGQFF. In DNA, the CDR3 is TGTGCCAGCAGCCCGTTCGCTTCATTGCGGGAGATCGAGTGGGGAGGGCAGTTCTTC. Drawing the rest from reference TRBV14 and TRBJ2-1, the complete variable domain is EAGVTQFPSHSVIEKGQTVTLRCDPISGHDNLYWYRRVMGKEIKFLLHFVKESKQDESGMPNNRFLAERTGGTYSTLKVQPAELEDSGVYFCASSPFASLREIEWGGQFFGPGTRLTVL.

The rearrangement links TRBV5-1 to TRBJ2-1, with D unclear. Germline-derived CDR1 and CDR2 are SGHRS and YFSETQ. The V end lost 0 bases, the J end lost 1 base, and 8 bases lay between the germline ends. CDR3 length: 15 residues. CDR3 sequence reads: CASSLGGLSYNEQFF. CDR3 nucleotide sequence: TGCGCCAGCAGCTTGGGAGGCCTTTCCTACAATGAGCAGTTCTTC.

The chain combines TRBV7-9 with TRBJ1-6; D remains unclear. Germline CDR1 reads SEHNR; CDR2 reads FQNEAQ (reference sequence). Trimming pared 1 base from V and 10 bases from J, leaving 11 bases between. CDR3 length: 14 amino acids. This chain's CDR3 is CASSLVLGGSPLHF. CDR3 nucleotide sequence: TGTGCCAGCAGCTTAGTGTTAGGAGGATCACCCCTCCACTTT.

The chain joins TRBV4-2 to TRBJ1-2; D is uncertain. From germline, CDR1 is LGHNA and CDR2 YNFKEQ. The CDR3 sequence is 15 residues long. Trimming shortened V by 0 bases and J by 8 bases, and 16 bases separated the two germline ends. CDR3 DNA: TGTGCCAGCAGCCAAGAATGGGAGTCGGCTGGAGGCTACACCTTC. Encoded protein: CASSQEWESAGGYTF.

This chain uses TRBV5-4 with TRBJ2-7; 10 bases agree with TRBD1. The CDR3 is made up of 13 amino acids. Germline CDR1 SGHNT, CDR2 YYREEE (reference sequence). V gave up 4 bases and J gave up 2 bases; unmatched junction bases: 0. CDR3 DNA sequence: TGTGCCAGCAGCGGGACAGGGGCCTACGAGCAGTACTTC. Translated, it gives CASSGTGAYEQYF.